This TCR beta chain was recorded in a study of shared clonotypes between healthy human individuals. Donors comprised only Caucasian adults living in Nashville, Tennessee. CD4+ cells underwent separation, giving CD45RA+ naive and CD45RA-negative memory subsets. This clone was seen a handful of times. This CDR3 is also generated by other DNA sequences in the sample. The CDR3 contains 13 residues. Germline loops: CDR1 SGHRS, CDR2 YFSETQ. V was trimmed by 0 bases and J by 5 bases, leaving 8 bases between them. As processed by the authors: ImmunoSEQ supplied junction-only sequences lacking quality scores, so filtering was different. Assay used: immunoSEQ multiplex PCR; TCRdb lists only in-frame clones, some missing. V, J and clone size reflect that table, while D and trimming were determined from the DNA. The sample includes more than 2,000,000 clones, 85% to 95% of them seen just once.

The rearrangement uses TRBV5-1 and TRBJ2-5, with a weak D call TRBD2 (5 bases). The sample taken for sequencing was naive CD4+ T cells from PBMCs. Subset: CD45RA+ positively selected. The TCR was taken from a young man in good health. Some clones in this sample may be carry-over from other donors' samples. For the CDR3, the DNA is TGCGCCAGCAGCTTGGTGGGAGAGGAGACCCAGTACTTC. Protein: CASSLVGEETQYF.